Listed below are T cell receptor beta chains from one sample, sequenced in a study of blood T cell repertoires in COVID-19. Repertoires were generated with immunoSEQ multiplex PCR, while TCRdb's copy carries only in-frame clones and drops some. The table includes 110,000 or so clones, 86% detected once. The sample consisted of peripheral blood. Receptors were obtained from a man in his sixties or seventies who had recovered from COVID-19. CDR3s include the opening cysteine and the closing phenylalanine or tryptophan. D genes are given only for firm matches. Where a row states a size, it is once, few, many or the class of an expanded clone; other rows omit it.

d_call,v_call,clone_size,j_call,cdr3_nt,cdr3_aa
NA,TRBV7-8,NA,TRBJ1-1,TGTGCCAGCAGCTTAAGCAGGGCGAACACTGAAGCTTTCTTT,CASSLSRANTEAFF
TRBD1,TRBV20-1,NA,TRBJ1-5,TGCAGTGCTAGTCTGGGACAGGGGGCACAGCCCCAGCATTTT,CSASLGQGAQPQHF
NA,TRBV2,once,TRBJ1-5,TGTGCCAGCACCGAAATGTCAGGGGATCAGCCCCAGCATTTT,CASTEMSGDQPQHF
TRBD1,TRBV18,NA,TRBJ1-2,TGTGCCAGCTCACCCCGACAGGGGAGGGGCTATGGCTACACCTTC,CASSPRQGRGYGYTF
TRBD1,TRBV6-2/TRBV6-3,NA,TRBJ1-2,TGTGCCAGCAGCAACACCGGGACAGGGGCGCCCTTCTACGGCTACACCTTC,CASSNTGTGAPFYGYTF
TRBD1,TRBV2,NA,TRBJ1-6,TGTGCCAGCAGGAGTGACAGGGGACCCTATAATTCACCCCTCCACTTT,CASRSDRGPYNSPLHF
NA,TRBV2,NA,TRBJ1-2,TGTGCCAGCAGTGAATTAGAGTTTGCCAACTATGGCTACACCTTC,CASSELEFANYGYTF
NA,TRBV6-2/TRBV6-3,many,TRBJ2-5,TGTGCCAGCAGTTCGGGTGGAGAGACCCAGTACTTC,CASSSGGETQYF
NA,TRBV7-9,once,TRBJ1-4,TGTGCCAGCAGCTTTACAGCGGCAAAACTGTTTTTT,CASSFTAAKLFF
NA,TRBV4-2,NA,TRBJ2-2,TGTGCCAGCAGCCAACATCAGGCTAGCGTGAACACCGGGGAGCTGTTTTTT,CASSQHQASVNTGELFF
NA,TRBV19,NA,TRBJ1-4,TGTGCCAGTAGTATAGATACAGCTAATGAAAAACTGTTTTTT,CASSIDTANEKLFF
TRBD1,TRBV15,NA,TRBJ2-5,TGTGCCACCAGCCGACAGGGATTCGAGACCCAGTACTTC,CATSRQGFETQYF
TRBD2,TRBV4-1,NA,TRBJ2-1,TGCGCCAGCAGCCAAGATTTCCACGAAACTAGCGGGGCCTACAATGAGCAGTTCTTC,CASSQDFHETSGAYNEQFF
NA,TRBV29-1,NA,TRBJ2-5,TGCAGCGTTGAGTGGCAGGGGAGAGAGACCCAGTACTTC,CSVEWQGRETQYF
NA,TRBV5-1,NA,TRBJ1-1,TGCGCCAGCAGCAAACAGGGAAGGGACACTGAAGCTTTCTTT,CASSKQGRDTEAFF
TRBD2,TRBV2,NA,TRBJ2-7,TGTGCCAGCAGGTTGGGACTAGCGGATACTTACGAGCAGTACTTC,CASRLGLADTYEQYF
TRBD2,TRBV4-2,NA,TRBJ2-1,TGTGCCAGCAGCCAAGATAAGACTAGCGAAAAGCAGTTCTTC,CASSQDKTSEKQFF
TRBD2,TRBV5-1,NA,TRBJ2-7,TGCGCCAGCAGCTTCCTGGGGGGGTACGAGCAGTACTTC,CASSFLGGYEQYF
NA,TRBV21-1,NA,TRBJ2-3,TGTGCCAGCAGCAAAGACAGGCGGGAGGGTGGAGATACGCAGTATTTT,CASSKDRREGGDTQYF
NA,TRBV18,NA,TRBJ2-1,TGTGCCAGCTCACCGTGGCAGGACTACAATGAGCAGTTCTTC,CASSPWQDYNEQFF
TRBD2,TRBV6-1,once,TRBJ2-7,TGTGCCAGCAGTGAAGCTTGGCGGGAGAGCGAGCAGTACTTC,CASSEAWRESEQYF
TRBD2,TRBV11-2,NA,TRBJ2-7,TGTGCCAGCAGCTCCCCGGCGGGACTAGCGGGAGGTCTACGAGCGCAGTACTTC,CASSSPAGLAGGLRAQYF
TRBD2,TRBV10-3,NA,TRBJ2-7,TGTGCCATCAGTTACGGAGCGGGAGGGCCGGACGAGCAGTACTTC,CAISYGAGGPDEQYF
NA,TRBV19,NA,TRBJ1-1,TGTGCCAGTAGTATTATCGTCTCGAGCACTGAAGCTTTCTTT,CASSIIVSSTEAFF
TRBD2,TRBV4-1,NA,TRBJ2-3,TGCGCCAGCAGCCCCTCCCCGGGGCTAGCGGGAGGTCCTGGGAGCACAGATACGCAGTATTTT,CASSPSPGLAGGPGSTDTQYF
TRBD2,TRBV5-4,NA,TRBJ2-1,TGTGCCAGCAGCGCCTCCGGGACTAACAATGAGCAGTTCTTC,CASSASGTNNEQFF
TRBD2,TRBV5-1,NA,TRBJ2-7,TGCGCCAGCAGACTAGCGGGAGGGCCCTACGAGCAGTACTTC,CASRLAGGPYEQYF
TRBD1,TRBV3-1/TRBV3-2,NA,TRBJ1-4,TGTGCCAGCAGCACCCGGGACAGGGGGTTCCGTTCTGAAAAACTGTTTTTT,CASSTRDRGFRSEKLFF
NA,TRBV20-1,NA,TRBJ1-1,TGCAGTGCTAGAGGCGGGACTGAAGCTTTCTTT,CSARGGTEAFF
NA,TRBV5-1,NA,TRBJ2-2,TGCGCCAGCAGCCCAGGGGACGGCAGATTCGATACGAACACCGGGGAGCTGTTTTTT,CASSPGDGRFDTNTGELFF
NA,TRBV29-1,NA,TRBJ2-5,TGCAGCGTTGTACCGGCCTACAGGGATCGGGAGACCCAGTACTTC,CSVVPAYRDRETQYF
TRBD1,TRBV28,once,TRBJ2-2,TGTGCCAGCAGTCTATCAGGGACAGGGGGCCCCGGGGAGCTGTTTTTT,CASSLSGTGGPGELFF
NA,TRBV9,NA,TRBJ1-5,TGTGCCAGCAGCGCTCGGTATAGCAATCAGCCCCAGCATTTT,CASSARYSNQPQHF
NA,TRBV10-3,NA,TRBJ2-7,TGTGCCAGTGGAGCGCTATACGAGCAGTACTTC,CASGALYEQYF
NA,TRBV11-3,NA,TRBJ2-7,TGTGCCAGCAGCTTAGATCGAACCGGCGAGCAGTACTTC,CASSLDRTGEQYF
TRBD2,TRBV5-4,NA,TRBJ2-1,TGTGCCAGCAGTTCACGTAGCGGGGAGGGGGACAATGAGCAGTTCTTC,CASSSRSGEGDNEQFF
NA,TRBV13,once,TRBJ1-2,TGTGCCAGCAGCCTAGGGCCCTTGAGGGGCTACACCTTC,CASSLGPLRGYTF
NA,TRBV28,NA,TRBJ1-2,TGTGCCAGCAGTTTAATCTTTTCCTATGGCTACACCTTC,CASSLIFSYGYTF
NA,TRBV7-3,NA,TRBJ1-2,TGTGCCAGCAGCTTCCAGGGAACCTATGGCTACACCTTC,CASSFQGTYGYTF
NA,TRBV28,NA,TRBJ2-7,TGTGCCAGCACCGTCGACAATTCCTACGAGCAGTACTTC,CASTVDNSYEQYF
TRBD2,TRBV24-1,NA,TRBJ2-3,TGTGCCACCAGTGATTGGACCCCTCGGACTAGCGGGAAGACAGATACGCAGTATTTT,CATSDWTPRTSGKTDTQYF
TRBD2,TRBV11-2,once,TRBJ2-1,TGTGCCAGCAGGCGGCGGGGGAGCTCCTACAATGAGCAGTTCTTC,CASRRRGSSYNEQFF
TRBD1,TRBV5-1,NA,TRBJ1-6,TGCGCCAGCAGCTTGGAGGGACAGGGGTTTTCACCCCTCCACTTT,CASSLEGQGFSPLHF
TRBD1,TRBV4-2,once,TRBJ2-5,TGTGCCAGCAGCCAAGACCCGGGACAGCAAGAGACCCAGTACTTC,CASSQDPGQQETQYF
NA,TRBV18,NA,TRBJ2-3,TGTGCCAGCTCACCAGCTAGCGCCGTCCCAGATACGCAGTATTTT,CASSPASAVPDTQYF
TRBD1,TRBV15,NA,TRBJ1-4,TGTGCCACCAGCAGGGACAGGGCTAATGAAAAACTGTTTTTT,CATSRDRANEKLFF
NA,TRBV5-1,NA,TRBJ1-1,TGCGCCAGCAGGGCGGGACTGATGAACACTGAAGCTTTCTTT,CASRAGLMNTEAFF
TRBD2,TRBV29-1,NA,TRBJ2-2,TGCAGCGTCGAAGGAGTCAGCGGGGCCGGGGAGCTGTTTTTT,CSVEGVSGAGELFF
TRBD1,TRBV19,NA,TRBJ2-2,TGTGCCAGTGGCGGGACAGGGGGCGCGAACACCGGGGAGCTGTTTTTT,CASGGTGGANTGELFF
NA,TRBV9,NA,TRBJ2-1,TGTGCCAGCAGCGACCACTTTAGCGTTGGTGAGCAGTTCTTC,CASSDHFSVGEQFF
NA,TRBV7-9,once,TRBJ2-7,TGTGCCAGCAGCTTAGTTCTCCGGGACTACGAGCAGTACTTC,CASSLVLRDYEQYF
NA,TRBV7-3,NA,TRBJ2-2,TGTGCCAGCAGCTTATTTATGGGCCCCGGGGAGCTGTTTTTT,CASSLFMGPGELFF
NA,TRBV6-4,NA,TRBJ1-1,TGTGCCAGGACCCCGGCGGATCTTTGGAACACTGAAGCTTTCTTT,CARTPADLWNTEAFF
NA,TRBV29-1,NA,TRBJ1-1,TGCAGCGTTGGGCACCTCGGGGACACTGAAGCTTTCTTT,CSVGHLGDTEAFF
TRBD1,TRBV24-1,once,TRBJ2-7,TGTGCCACCAGTGATGGCACAGGGGGCGAGCAGTACTTC,CATSDGTGGEQYF
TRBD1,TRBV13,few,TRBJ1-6,TGTGCCAGCAGCTACCCTACCGCGACAGGGGATTCACCCCTCCACTTT,CASSYPTATGDSPLHF